This entry features one T cell receptor (beta chain) sequence. Original analysis: From reference gene primer amplification, estimates of nucleated cell counts were derived. Profiled with immunoSEQ multiplex PCR; TCRdb holds only in-frame clones, not every one. The V and J calls and clone size come from that table; D and trimming were worked out from the DNA. The profile shows about 350,000 clones, more than 85% of them singletons. These data belong to a study of blood T cell repertoires in COVID-19. In the study overall: Whether acute or convalescent, the COVID-19 samples came from the United States, Italy and Spain.

CDR3 length equals 15 residues. Germline V gene sequence: CDR1 SGHKS, CDR2 YYEKEE (reference sequence). The V and J ends lost 5 bases and 0 bases respectively, with 12 bases between them. This chain links TRBV5-5 with TRBJ1-5, with a tentative D call TRBD1 (6 bases). What was sequenced was PBMCs or T cells enriched from blood (not recorded which). This clonotype was sampled from a woman between 25 and 40 years old who had recovered from COVID-19. Here the CDR3 reads CASRQGRNSNQPQHF. The CDR3 DNA sequence: TGTGCCAGCAGACAGGGACGGAATAGCAATCAGCCCCAGCATTTT.